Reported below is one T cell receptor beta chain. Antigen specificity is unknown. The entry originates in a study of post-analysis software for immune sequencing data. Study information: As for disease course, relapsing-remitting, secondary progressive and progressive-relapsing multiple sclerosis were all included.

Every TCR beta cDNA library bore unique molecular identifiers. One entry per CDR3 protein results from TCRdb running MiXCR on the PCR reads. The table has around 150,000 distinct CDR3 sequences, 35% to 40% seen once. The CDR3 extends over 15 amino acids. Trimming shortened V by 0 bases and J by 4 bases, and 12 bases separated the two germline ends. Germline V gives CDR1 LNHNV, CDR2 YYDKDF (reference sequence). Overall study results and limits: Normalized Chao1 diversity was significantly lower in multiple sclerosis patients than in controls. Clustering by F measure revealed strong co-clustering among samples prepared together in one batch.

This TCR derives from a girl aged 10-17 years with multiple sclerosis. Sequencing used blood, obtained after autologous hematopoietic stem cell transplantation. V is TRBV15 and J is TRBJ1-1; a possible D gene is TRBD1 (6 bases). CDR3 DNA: TGTGCCACCAGCAGAGATCAAAAGGGGGGCACTGAAGCTTTCTTT. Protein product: CATSRDQKGGTEAFF.